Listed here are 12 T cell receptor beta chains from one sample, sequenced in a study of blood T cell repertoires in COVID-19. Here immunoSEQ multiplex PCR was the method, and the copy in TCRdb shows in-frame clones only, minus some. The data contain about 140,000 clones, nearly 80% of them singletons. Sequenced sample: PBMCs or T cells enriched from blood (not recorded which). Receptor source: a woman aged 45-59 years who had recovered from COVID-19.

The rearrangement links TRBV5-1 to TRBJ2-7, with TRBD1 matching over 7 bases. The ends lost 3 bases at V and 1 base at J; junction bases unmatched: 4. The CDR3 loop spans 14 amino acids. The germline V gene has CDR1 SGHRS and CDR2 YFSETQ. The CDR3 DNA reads TGCGCCAGCAGCTCTCCGGGACAGTCCTACGAGCAGTACTTC. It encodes CASSSPGQSYEQYF.

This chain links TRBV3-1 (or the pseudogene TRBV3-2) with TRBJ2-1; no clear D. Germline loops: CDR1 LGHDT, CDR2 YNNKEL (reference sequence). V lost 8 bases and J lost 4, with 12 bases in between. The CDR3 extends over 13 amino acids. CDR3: CASGLDSYNEQFF. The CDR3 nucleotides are TGTGCCAGCGGCCTTGACTCTTACAATGAGCAGTTCTTC.

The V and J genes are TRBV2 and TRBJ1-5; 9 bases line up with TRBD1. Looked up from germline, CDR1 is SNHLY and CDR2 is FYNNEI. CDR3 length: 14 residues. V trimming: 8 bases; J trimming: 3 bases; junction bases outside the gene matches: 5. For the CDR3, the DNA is TGTGCCAGCCTGGGACAGGGCCTCAATCAGCCCCAGCATTTT. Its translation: CASLGQGLNQPQHF.

The CDR3 here is CASKDSSGNTIYF. For the CDR3, the DNA is TGCGCCAGCAAGGACAGCTCTGGAAACACCATATATTTT. This chain joins TRBV10-1 and TRBJ1-3; D may be TRBD1 (6 bases). CDR3 length: 13 residues. Per the germline V gene, CDR1 is WNHNN and CDR2 is SYGVQD (reference sequence). Trimming left V 7 bases short and J 0 bases short, with 7 bases between.

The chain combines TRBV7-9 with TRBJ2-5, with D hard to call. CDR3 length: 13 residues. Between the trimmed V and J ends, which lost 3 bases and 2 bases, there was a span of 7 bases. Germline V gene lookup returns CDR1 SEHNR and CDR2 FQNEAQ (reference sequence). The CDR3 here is CASSLRLQETQYF. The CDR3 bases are TGTGCCAGCAGCTTGCGGCTACAAGAGACCCAGTACTTC.

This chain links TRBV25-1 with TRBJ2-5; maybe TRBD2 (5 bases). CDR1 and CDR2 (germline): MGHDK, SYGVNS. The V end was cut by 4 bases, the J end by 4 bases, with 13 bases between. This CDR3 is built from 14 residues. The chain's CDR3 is CASSGYPSIETQYF. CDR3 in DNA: TGTGCCAGCAGTGGTTATCCTAGCATAGAGACCCAGTACTTC. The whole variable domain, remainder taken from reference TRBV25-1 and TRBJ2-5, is EADIYQTPRYLVIGTGKKITLECSQTMGHDKMYWYQQDPGMELHLIHYSYGVNSTEKGDLSSESTVSRIRTEHFPLTLESARPSHTSQYLCASSGYPSIETQYFGPGTRLLVL.

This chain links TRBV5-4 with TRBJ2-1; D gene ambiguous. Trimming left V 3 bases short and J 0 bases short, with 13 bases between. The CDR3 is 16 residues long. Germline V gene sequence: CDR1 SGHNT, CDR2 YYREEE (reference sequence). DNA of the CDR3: TGTGCCAGCAGCTCCGGTTCGACGGGCTCCTACAATGAGCAGTTCTTC. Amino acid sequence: CASSSGSTGSYNEQFF. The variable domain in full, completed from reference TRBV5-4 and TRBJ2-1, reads ETGVTQSPTHLIKTRGQQVTLRCSSQSGHNTVSWYQQALGQGPQFIFQYYREEENGRGNFPPRFSGLQFPNYSSELNVNALELDDSALYLCASSSGSTGSYNEQFFGPGTRLTVL.

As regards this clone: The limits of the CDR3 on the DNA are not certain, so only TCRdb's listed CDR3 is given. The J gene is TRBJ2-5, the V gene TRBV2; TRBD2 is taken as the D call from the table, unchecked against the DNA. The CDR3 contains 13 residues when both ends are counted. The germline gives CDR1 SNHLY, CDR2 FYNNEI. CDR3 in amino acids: CASSVASGARLNF.

CDR3 sequence: CASRPDTGTDGYTF. CDR3 in DNA: TGTGCCAGCAGGCCCGATACCGGGACAGATGGCTACACCTTC. This rearrangement joins TRBV2 to TRBJ1-2, with 7 bases fitting TRBD1. CDR3 length equals 14 residues. After removal of 6 bases from V and 6 bases from J, the junction contained 10 bases not matched to a gene. Germline CDR1 reads SNHLY; CDR2 reads FYNNEI.

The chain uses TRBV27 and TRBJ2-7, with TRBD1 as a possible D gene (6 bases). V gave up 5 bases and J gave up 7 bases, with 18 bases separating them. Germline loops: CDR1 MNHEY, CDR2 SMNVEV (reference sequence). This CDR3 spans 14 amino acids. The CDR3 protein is CASSRQPWGPEQYF. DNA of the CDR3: TGTGCCAGCAGTCGCCAGCCGTGGGGGCCGGAGCAGTACTTC.

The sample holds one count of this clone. In DNA, the CDR3 is TGTGCCAGCAGCTTTTACGACGGGGACTACGAGCAGTACTTC. This encodes CASSFYDGDYEQYF. The genes are TRBV11-3 and TRBJ2-7; tentative D call: TRBD2 (5 bases). The length of the CDR3 is 14 residues. Trimming removed 3 bases from V and 3 bases from J, with 12 bases in between. Germline lookup yields CDR1 SGHNT and CDR2 YENEEA.

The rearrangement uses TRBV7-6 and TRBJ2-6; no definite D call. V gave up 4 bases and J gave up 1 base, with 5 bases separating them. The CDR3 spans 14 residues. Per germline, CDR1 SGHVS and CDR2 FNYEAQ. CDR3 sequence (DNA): TGTGCCAGCAGCTACTCATCTGGGGCCAACGTCCTGACTTTC. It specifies CASSYSSGANVLTF.